These 22 T cell receptor beta chains came from one sample sequenced in a study of OX40 agonist ivuxolimab in advanced cancers. The library was generated by the immunoSEQ multiplex PCR assay. TCRdb obtained this table from immuneACCESS and retained in-frame rearrangements with V and J assigned. These tables miss some clones; where compared with another copy, unresolved V genes account for less than half of the shortfall, and the remainder is unexplained. The sample table contains some 71,000 clones; only one count was recorded for over 80% of them. Roughly 0.79% of the sample lies in the top ten. The sample in question was CD4+ or CD8+ T cells sorted from blood, obtained in a trial of the OX40 agonist ivuxolimab. The receptor source for this set is an adult with an advanced solid tumor such as melanoma, head and neck, liver or kidney cancer.

The chain has TRBV2 and TRBJ2-3; 7 positions match TRBD2. CDR3 size: 12 residues. In germline, CDR1 is SNHLY, CDR2 FYNNEI. J was trimmed by 5 bases and V by 7 bases; bases with no gene match: 3. The chain's CDR3 is CASNLAGDTQYF. CDR3 nucleotides: TGTGCCAGCAATTTAGCGGGAGATACGCAGTATTTT.

The rearrangement joins TRBV14 to TRBJ1-6, with D maybe TRBD1 (6 bases). CDR1 is SGHDN and CDR2 is FVKESK in the germline V gene. Trimming took off 0 bases at V and 8 bases at J, with 14 bases between the two ends. This CDR3 spans 16 amino acids. This chain's CDR3 is CASSQDRNREYSPLHF. CDR3 DNA sequence: TGTGCCAGCAGCCAAGATAGGAACAGGGAATATTCACCCCTCCACTTT.

The V call is TRBV18, the J call TRBJ1-4, with D perhaps TRBD1 (5 bases). Trimming left V 4 bases short and J 3 bases short, with 12 bases between. Germline loops: CDR1 KGHSH, CDR2 LQKENI. This CDR3 contains 15 residues. CDR3 DNA: TGTGCCAGCTCACGCCCGGGAGGGGCTAATGAAAAACTGTTTTTT. Protein sequence: CASSRPGGANEKLFF.

This chain uses TRBV7-3 with TRBJ2-3, with D perhaps matching TRBD2 (7 bases). V shed 5 bases and J shed 0 bases, with 15 bases lying between them. Per germline, CDR1 SGHTA and CDR2 FQGTGA. The CDR3 is 16 residues long. The CDR3 DNA reads as TGTGCCAGCAGCCCCATAGGGGGGGACAGCACAGATACGCAGTATTTT. It specifies CASSPIGGDSTDTQYF.

CDR3 coding DNA: TGTGCCTGGGGGACAGGGAGGCAGCCCCAGCATTTT. Amino acid sequence: CAWGTGRQPQHF. This chain links TRBV30 with TRBJ1-5; 9 bases fit TRBD1. The germline V gene encodes CDR1 GTSNPN and CDR2 SVGIG (reference sequence). The CDR3 is 12 residues long. The V and J ends lost 5 bases and 7 bases, in that order; junction bases with no gene match: 3.

This sequence joins TRBV5-1 and TRBJ1-2; 7 nucleotides line up with TRBD1. Per the germline V gene, CDR1 is SGHRS and CDR2 is YFSETQ. The trim removed 4 bases at V and 4 bases at J, leaving 7 bases unmatched. There are 14 residues in the CDR3. Here the CDR3 reads CASSQPGTVYGYTF. The DNA for the CDR3 is TGCGCCAGCAGCCAACCCGGGACAGTCTATGGCTACACCTTC.

The chain recombines TRBV6-5 with TRBJ1-4, with a possible D match to TRBD1 (5 bases). CDR3 size: 14 residues. Germline V gene sequence: CDR1 MNHEY, CDR2 SVGAGI. V lost 4 bases and J 7 bases, leaving 13 bases between the germline ends. The CDR3 sequence is CASSLGLRGEKLFF. The CDR3 DNA is TGTGCCAGCAGTTTGGGATTGAGGGGTGAAAAACTGTTTTTT.

The gene calls are TRBV29-1 and TRBJ2-5; possibly TRBD1 for D (6 bases). The CDR3 contains 15 residues. Germline values: CDR1 SQVTM, CDR2 ANQGSEA. With 3 bases removed from V and 0 bases from J, the gap between germline ends came to 14 bases. In nucleotides, the CDR3 is TGCAGCGTTGACGTCCAGGGGACGTACCAAGAGACCCAGTACTTC. Protein sequence: CSVDVQGTYQETQYF.

The chain employs TRBV6-1 and TRBJ1-1; D remains ambiguous. The CDR3 covers 13 residues. The ends were cut back, 7 bases at V and 1 base at J, with 10 bases in the middle. Germline assignment: CDR1 MNHNS and CDR2 SASEGT. The chain's CDR3 is CASIATSNTEAFF. The CDR3, as DNA: TGTGCCAGCATAGCCACATCGAACACTGAAGCTTTCTTT.

The V gene is TRBV7-8, the J gene TRBJ2-5, with TRBD2 matching 10 bases. From germline, CDR1 is SGHVS and CDR2 FQNEAQ. This CDR3 region has 17 residues. Trimming cost V 6 bases and J 4 bases; bases outside gene matches: 14. CDR3 DNA: TGTGCCAGCAGTTGGGGGCTAGCGGGAGTCGGAGCAGAGACCCAGTACTTC. Translated, it gives CASSWGLAGVGAETQYF.

The chain recombines TRBV9 with TRBJ2-1, with 7 bases lining up with TRBD1. The germline V gene encodes CDR1 SGDLS and CDR2 YYNGEE. V shed 0 bases and J 4 bases; nucleotides not matched to a gene: 4. CDR3 size: 15 residues. In DNA form, the CDR3 reads TGTGCCAGCAGCGTAGCAGGGGGAGAATACAATGAGCAGTTCTTC. This sequence encodes CASSVAGGEYNEQFF.

The V gene is TRBV10-1, the J gene TRBJ2-7; D is perhaps TRBD1 (5 bases). Germline lookup yields CDR1 WNHNN and CDR2 SYGVQD (reference sequence). V gave up 6 bases and J gave up 1 base, with 13 bases separating them. The CDR3 has 14 residues. CDR3: CASSLRQTSYEQYF. The CDR3, as DNA: TGCGCCAGCAGCCTAAGACAGACTTCCTACGAGCAGTACTTC.

V is TRBV7-8 and J is TRBJ1-5, with D possibly matching TRBD1 (6 bases). Trimming removed 5 bases from V and 2 bases from J, with 10 bases in between. Germline CDR1 reads SGHVS; CDR2 reads FQNEAQ. This CDR3 comprises 14 residues. The CDR3 coding sequence is TGTGCCAGCAGCGAAAACAGGGGCAATCAGCCCCAGCATTTT. Translated, it gives CASSENRGNQPQHF. Full variable domain (remainder filled in from reference TRBV7-8 and TRBJ1-5): GAGVSQSPRYKVAKRGQDVALRCDPISGHVSLFWYQQALGQGPEFLTYFQNEAQLDKSGLPSDRFFAERPEGSVSTLKIQRTQQEDSAVYLCASSENRGNQPQHFGDGTRLSIL.

The chain couples TRBV5-1 to TRBJ1-5; 7 bases align to TRBD1. The CDR3 spans 15 residues. V trimming: 0 bases; J trimming: 1 base; junction bases outside the gene matches: 1. Looked up from germline, CDR1 is SGHRS and CDR2 is YFSETQ. CDR3 DNA: TGCGCCAGCAGCTTGGACAGGGGAAGCAATCAGCCCCAGCATTTT. As protein: CASSLDRGSNQPQHF.

The V and J genes are TRBV7-9 and TRBJ2-7; D ambiguous. The CDR3 consists of 14 residues. Germline lookup yields CDR1 SEHNR and CDR2 FQNEAQ (reference sequence). V was pared by 3 bases and J by 2 bases, with 11 bases between. In nucleotides, the CDR3 is TGTGCCAGCAGCTTCTCGGGCAATGCCTACGAGCAGTACTTC. This gives the protein CASSFSGNAYEQYF.

The chain employs TRBV6-5 and TRBJ2-5, with 8 bases identical to TRBD2. Germline V gives CDR1 MNHEY, CDR2 SVGAGI. The length of the CDR3 is 14 residues. The V gene end was trimmed by 6 bases and the J gene end by 6 bases; junction bases not matched to a gene: 9. The CDR3 DNA sequence: TGTGCCAGCAGATCCTCTAGCGGGTTCCAGACCCAGTACTTC. Its protein product is CASRSSSGFQTQYF.

The genes are TRBV30 and TRBJ2-7; 10 bases are a match to TRBD1. This CDR3 region has 13 residues. With 3 bases clipped from V and 6 bases from J, the junction kept 5 bases outside the gene matches. Germline CDR1 is GTSNPN and CDR2 is SVGIG (reference sequence). DNA of the CDR3: TGTGCCTGGAGCCCCGGGACAGGGGTCGAGCAGTACTTC. Its protein product is CAWSPGTGVEQYF.

This clone was detected once. V gene TRBV27 combines with J gene TRBJ2-3; no firm D call. CDR3 length equals 14 residues. Per the germline V gene, CDR1 is MNHEY and CDR2 is SMNVEV (reference sequence). V was trimmed by 5 bases and J by 0 bases, leaving 9 bases between them. DNA for the CDR3: TGTGCCAGCAGTACCCATGCTAGCACAGATACGCAGTATTTT. Protein sequence: CASSTHASTDTQYF.

This sequence joins TRBV7-9 and TRBJ1-2, with D unclear. Trimming removed 5 bases from V and 3 bases from J, with 10 bases in between. Germline CDR1 is SEHNR and CDR2 is FQNEAQ (reference sequence). The CDR3 consists of 13 residues. The CDR3 region has the DNA TGTGCCAGCAGCCCTCGTATCGACTATGGCTACACCTTC. Translated, it gives CASSPRIDYGYTF. Filled out from reference TRBV7-9 and TRBJ1-2, the complete variable domain reads DTGVSQNPRHKITKRGQNVTFRCDPISEHNRLYWYRQTLGQGPEFLTYFQNEAQLEKSRLLSDRFSAERPKGSFSTLEIQRTEQGDSAMYLCASSPRIDYGYTFGSGTRLTVV.

The chain is built from TRBV5-1 and TRBJ2-1; tentative D call: TRBD2 (6 bases). Trimming left V 4 bases short and J 9 bases short, with 8 bases between. Germline V gene lookup returns CDR1 SGHRS and CDR2 YFSETQ. This CDR3 is built from 11 residues. This chain's CDR3 is CASSLEGEQFF. The CDR3, as DNA: TGCGCCAGCAGCCTGGAGGGTGAGCAGTTCTTC.

J is TRBJ2-1 and V is TRBV7-2; 7 bases fit TRBD2. The CDR3 is 14 amino acids. J gave up 6 bases and V 4 bases, and 6 bases lay outside the gene matches. CDR1 is SGHTA and CDR2 is FQGNSA in the germline V gene. The CDR3 nucleotides read TGTGCCAGCAGCTCCATGACTAGCCCCAATGAGCAGTTCTTC. It encodes CASSSMTSPNEQFF.

V and J are TRBV21-1 and TRBJ2-3; no check of the table's D call, TRBD2, against the DNA was made. TRBV21-1 represents a pseudogene. This CDR3 contains 15 residues. This chain's CDR3 is CASSSREENTDTQYF. CDR3 in DNA: TGTGCCAGCAGCTCGCGGGAGGAGAACACAGATACGCAGTATTTT.